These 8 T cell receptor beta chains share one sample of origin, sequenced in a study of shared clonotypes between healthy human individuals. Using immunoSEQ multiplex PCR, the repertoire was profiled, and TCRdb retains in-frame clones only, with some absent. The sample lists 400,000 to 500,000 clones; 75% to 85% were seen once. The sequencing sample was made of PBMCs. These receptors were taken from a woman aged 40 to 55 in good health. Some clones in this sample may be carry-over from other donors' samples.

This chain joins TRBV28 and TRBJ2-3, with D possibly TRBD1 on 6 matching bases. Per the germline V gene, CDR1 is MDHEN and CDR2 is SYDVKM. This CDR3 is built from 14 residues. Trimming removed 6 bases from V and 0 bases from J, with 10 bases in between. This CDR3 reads CASRGQTSTDTQYF. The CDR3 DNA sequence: TGTGCCAGCAGAGGACAGACTAGCACAGATACGCAGTATTTT. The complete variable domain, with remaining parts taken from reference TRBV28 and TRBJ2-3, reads DVKVTQSSRYLVKRTGEKVFLECVQDMDHENMFWYRQDPGLGLRLIYFSYDVKMKEKGDIPEGYSVSREKKERFSLILESASTNQTSMYLCASRGQTSTDTQYFGPGTRLTVL.

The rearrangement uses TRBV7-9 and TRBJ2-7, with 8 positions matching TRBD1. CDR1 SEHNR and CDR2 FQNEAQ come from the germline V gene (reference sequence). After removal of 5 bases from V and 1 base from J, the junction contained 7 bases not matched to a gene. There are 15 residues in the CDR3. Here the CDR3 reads CASSPGTGVSYEQYF. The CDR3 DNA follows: TGTGCCAGCAGCCCCGGGACAGGAGTTTCCTACGAGCAGTACTTC. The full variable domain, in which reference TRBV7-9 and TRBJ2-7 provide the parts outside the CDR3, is DTGVSQNPRHKITKRGQNVTFRCDPISEHNRLYWYRQTLGQGPEFLTYFQNEAQLEKSRLLSDRFSAERPKGSFSTLEIQRTEQGDSAMYLCASSPGTGVSYEQYFGPGTRLTVT.

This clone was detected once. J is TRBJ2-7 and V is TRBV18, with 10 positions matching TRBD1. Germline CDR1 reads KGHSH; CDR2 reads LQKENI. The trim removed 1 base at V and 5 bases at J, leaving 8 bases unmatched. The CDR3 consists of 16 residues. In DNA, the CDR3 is TGTGCCAGCTCACCACTTTCCGGGACAGGGGTCGACGAGCAGTACTTC. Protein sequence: CASSPLSGTGVDEQYF. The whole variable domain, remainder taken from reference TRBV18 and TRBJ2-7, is NAGVMQNPRHLVRRRGQEARLRCSPMKGHSHVYWYRQLPEEGLKFMVYLQKENIIDESGMPKERFSAEFPKEGPSILRIQQVVRGDSAAYFCASSPLSGTGVDEQYFGPGTRLTVT.

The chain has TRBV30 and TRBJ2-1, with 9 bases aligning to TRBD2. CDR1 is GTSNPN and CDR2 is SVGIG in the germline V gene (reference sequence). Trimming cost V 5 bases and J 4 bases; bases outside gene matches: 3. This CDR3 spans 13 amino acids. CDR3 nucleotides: TGTGCCTGGGCGACTAGCGGTTACAATGAGCAGTTCTTC. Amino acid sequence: CAWATSGYNEQFF.

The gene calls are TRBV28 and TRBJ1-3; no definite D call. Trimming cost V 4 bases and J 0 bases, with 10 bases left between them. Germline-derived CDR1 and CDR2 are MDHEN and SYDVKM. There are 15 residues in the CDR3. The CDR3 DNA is TGTGCCAGCAGTTCGTACGGACTCTCTGGAAACACCATATATTTT. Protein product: CASSSYGLSGNTIYF.

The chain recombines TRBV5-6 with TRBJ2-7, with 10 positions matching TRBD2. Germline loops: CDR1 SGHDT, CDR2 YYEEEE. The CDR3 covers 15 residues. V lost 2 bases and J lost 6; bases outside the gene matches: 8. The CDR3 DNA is TGTGCCAGCAGCTTCGGGACTAGCGCTCTATCCGAGCAGTACTTC. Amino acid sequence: CASSFGTSALSEQYF. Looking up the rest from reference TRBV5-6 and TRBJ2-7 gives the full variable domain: DAGVTQSPTHLIKTRGQQVTLRCSPKSGHDTVSWYQQALGQGPQFIFQYYEEEERQRGNFPDRFSGHQFPNYSSELNVNALLLGDSALYLCASSFGTSALSEQYFGPGTRLTVT.

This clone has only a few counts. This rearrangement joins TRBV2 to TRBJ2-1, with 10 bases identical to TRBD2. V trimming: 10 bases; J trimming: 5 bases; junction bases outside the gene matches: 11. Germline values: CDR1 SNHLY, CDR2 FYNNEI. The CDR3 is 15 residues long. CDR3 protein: CATSGRGWGNNEQFF. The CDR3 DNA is TGTGCCACTAGCGGGAGAGGCTGGGGCAACAATGAGCAGTTCTTC. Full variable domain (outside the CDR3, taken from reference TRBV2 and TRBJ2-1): EPEVTQTPSHQVTQMGQEVILRCVPISNHLYFYWYRQILGQKVEFLVSFYNNEISEKSEIFDDQFSVERPDGSNFTLKIRSTKLEDSAMYFCATSGRGWGNNEQFFGPGTRLTVL.

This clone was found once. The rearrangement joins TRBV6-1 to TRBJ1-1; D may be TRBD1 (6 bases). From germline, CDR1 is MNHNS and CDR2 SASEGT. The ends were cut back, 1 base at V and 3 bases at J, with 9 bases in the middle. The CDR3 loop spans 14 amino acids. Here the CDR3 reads CASSEGAGDTEAFF. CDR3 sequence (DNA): TGTGCCAGCAGTGAAGGGGCAGGGGACACTGAAGCTTTCTTT.